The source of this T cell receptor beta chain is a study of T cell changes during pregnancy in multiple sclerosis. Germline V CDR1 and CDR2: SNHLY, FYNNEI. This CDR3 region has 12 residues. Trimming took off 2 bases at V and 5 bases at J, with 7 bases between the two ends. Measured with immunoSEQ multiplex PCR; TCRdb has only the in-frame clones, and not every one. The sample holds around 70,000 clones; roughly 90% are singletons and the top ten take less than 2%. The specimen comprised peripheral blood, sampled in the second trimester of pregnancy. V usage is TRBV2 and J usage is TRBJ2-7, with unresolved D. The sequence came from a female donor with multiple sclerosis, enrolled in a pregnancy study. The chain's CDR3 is CASSESRHEQYF. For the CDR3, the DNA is TGTGCCAGCAGTGAATCCAGGCACGAGCAGTACTTC.